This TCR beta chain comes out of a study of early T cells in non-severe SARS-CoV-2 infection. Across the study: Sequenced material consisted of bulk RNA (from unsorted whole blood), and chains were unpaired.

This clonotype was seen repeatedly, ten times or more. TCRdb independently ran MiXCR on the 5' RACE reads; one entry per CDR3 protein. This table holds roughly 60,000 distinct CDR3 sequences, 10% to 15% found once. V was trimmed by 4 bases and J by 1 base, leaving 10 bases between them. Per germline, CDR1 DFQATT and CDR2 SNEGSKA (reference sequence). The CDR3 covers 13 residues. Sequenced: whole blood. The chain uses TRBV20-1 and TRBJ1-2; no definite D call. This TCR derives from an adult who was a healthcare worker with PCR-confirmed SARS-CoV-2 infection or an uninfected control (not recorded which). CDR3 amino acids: CSAKGPVNYGYTF. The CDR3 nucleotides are TGCAGTGCTAAAGGACCGGTTAACTATGGCTACACCTTC.